This T cell receptor (beta chain) was captured in a study of OX40 agonist ivuxolimab in advanced cancers. Study information: Partial responses occurred in three patients (one hepatocellular carcinoma, two cutaneous melanoma).

V lost 6 bases and J 0 bases, leaving 14 bases between the germline ends. This CDR3 is 15 amino acids long. Germline V gives CDR1 SNHLY, CDR2 FYNNEI. With baseline, cycle 4 day 1, and cycle 7 day 1 as timepoints, blood was sampled. Assay: immunoSEQ multiplex PCR; the TCRdb copy retains only in-frame clones and omits some. The repertoire holds around 100,000 clones, with roughly 90% as singletons. V usage is TRBV2 and J usage is TRBJ1-1, with D unresolved. The starting material was CD4+ or CD8+ T cells sorted from blood, obtained in a trial of the OX40 agonist ivuxolimab. The receptor was isolated from an adult with an advanced solid tumor such as melanoma, head and neck, liver or kidney cancer. The CDR3: CASSQQALMNTEAFF. The CDR3 region has the DNA TGTGCCAGCAGCCAGCAAGCATTAATGAACACTGAAGCTTTCTTT.